This T cell receptor beta chain came from a study of blood T cell repertoires in COVID-19. Measured with immunoSEQ multiplex PCR; TCRdb has only the in-frame clones, and not every one. Among roughly 120,000 clones listed, 80% to 90% were seen once. CDR1 and CDR2 (germline): ENHRY, SYGVKD. The J segment lost 2 bases and the V segment lost 5 bases, leaving 4 bases of the junction unmatched. The CDR3 length is 17 residues. The rearrangement uses TRBV10-3 and TRBJ2-6, with 12 bases fitting TRBD2. This TCR was sampled from a human donor in a cohort sampled during active COVID-19. Source material: peripheral blood. The CDR3 DNA follows: TGTGCCATCAGTCATGGACTAGCGGGAACTGGGGCCAACGTCCTGACTTTC. Protein product: CAISHGLAGTGANVLTF.